The next 9 T cell receptor beta chains were all read from a single sample in a study of regulatory dendritic cells for organ transplantation. TCRdb's table, derived via immunoSEQ multiplex PCR, lists solely in-frame clones and lacks some. This table holds roughly 30,000 clones, 82% found once. The source material was naive CD8+ T cells from blood. Subset meaning: CD45RA+ naive T cells. These receptors were obtained from a human donor in good health.

The chain recombines TRBV5-1 with TRBJ2-5; 15 bases agree with TRBD2. The CDR3 is made up of 16 amino acids. Germline-derived CDR1 and CDR2 are SGHRS and YFSETQ. Germline trimming cut 4 bases from V and 1 base from J; bases unmatched to any gene: 2. The CDR3 nucleotides read TGCGCCAGCAGCCTGGGACTAGCGGGGGGCCAAGAGACCCAGTACTTC. Translated, it gives CASSLGLAGGQETQYF.

This clone was observed a single time. V usage is TRBV7-9 and J usage is TRBJ2-3, with D maybe TRBD2 (6 bases). Germline lookup yields CDR1 SEHNR and CDR2 FQNEAQ (reference sequence). This CDR3 contains 16 residues. V was trimmed by 4 bases and J by 1 base, leaving 15 bases between them. The chain's CDR3 is CASSSQRVDGTDTQYF. CDR3 in DNA: TGTGCCAGCAGCTCCCAGCGGGTGGATGGCACAGATACGCAGTATTTT.

The chain couples TRBV5-4 to TRBJ2-7; TRBD1 aligns across 11 bases. Germline-derived CDR1 and CDR2 are SGHNT and YYREEE (reference sequence). The CDR3 is 14 amino acids. J gave up 5 bases and V 2 bases, and 3 bases lay outside the gene matches. CDR3 sequence reads: CASSFGQGANEQYF. The CDR3 DNA is TGTGCCAGCAGCTTCGGACAGGGGGCTAACGAGCAGTACTTC.

This clone was observed a single time. This chain uses TRBV5-6 with TRBJ2-4, with 9 bases aligning to TRBD1. CDR1 is SGHDT, CDR2 YYEEEE, per germline. The CDR3 consists of 15 residues. J lost 4 bases, V lost 4 bases, and 6 bases had no gene match. The CDR3, as DNA: TGTGCCAGCAGCATAGACGGACAGGGGAAAAACATTCAGTACTTC. This translates into CASSIDGQGKNIQYF.

This chain connects TRBV27 to TRBJ1-5; 9 nucleotides align to TRBD1. Germline V lookup: CDR1 MNHEY, CDR2 SMNVEV (reference sequence). V dropped 3 bases and J dropped 2; count of bases not matched to a gene: 2. This CDR3 has 15 residues. Here the CDR3 DNA reads TGTGCCAGCAGTTTGACAGGGGGTGGCAATCAGCCCCAGCATTTT. It is translated as CASSLTGGGNQPQHF.

CDR3: CASSEGTRGTEAFF. In nucleotides, the CDR3 is TGCGCCAGCAGTGAGGGGACAAGGGGCACTGAAGCTTTCTTT. The V and J genes are TRBV10-2 and TRBJ1-1; TRBD1 is a possible D gene (6 bases). This CDR3 is 14 amino acids long. V lost 2 bases and J 4 bases, leaving 11 bases between the germline ends. Germline CDR1 and CDR2: WSHSY and SAAADI.

The V gene is TRBV5-1, the J gene TRBJ2-7; no definite D call. CDR3 length: 12 residues. Germline loops: CDR1 SGHRS, CDR2 YFSETQ. V was cut by 2 bases and J by 5 bases, with 8 bases left in between. CDR3 amino acids: CASSLRQHEQYF. The CDR3 DNA reads as TGCGCCAGCAGCTTACGACAACACGAGCAGTACTTC.

This clone was recorded once. This sequence joins TRBV11-2 and TRBJ2-7, with D tentatively TRBD2 (6 bases). The CDR3 runs to 12 residues. Germline loops: CDR1 SGHAT, CDR2 FQNNGV. With 5 bases removed from V and 6 bases from J, the gap between germline ends came to 11 bases. CDR3 amino acids: CASSLREAEQYF. In DNA, the CDR3 is TGTGCCAGCAGCCTCAGGGAGGCCGAGCAGTACTTC.

The chain carries TRBV7-9 and TRBJ2-5; 9 bases agree with TRBD1. There are 15 residues in the CDR3. Germline-derived CDR1 and CDR2 are SEHNR and FQNEAQ (reference sequence). V lost 1 base and J lost 5; bases outside the gene matches: 5. The CDR3 coding sequence is TGTGCCAGCAGCTTAGGGACAGGGGAATTGGAGACCCAGTACTTC. This translates into CASSLGTGELETQYF.